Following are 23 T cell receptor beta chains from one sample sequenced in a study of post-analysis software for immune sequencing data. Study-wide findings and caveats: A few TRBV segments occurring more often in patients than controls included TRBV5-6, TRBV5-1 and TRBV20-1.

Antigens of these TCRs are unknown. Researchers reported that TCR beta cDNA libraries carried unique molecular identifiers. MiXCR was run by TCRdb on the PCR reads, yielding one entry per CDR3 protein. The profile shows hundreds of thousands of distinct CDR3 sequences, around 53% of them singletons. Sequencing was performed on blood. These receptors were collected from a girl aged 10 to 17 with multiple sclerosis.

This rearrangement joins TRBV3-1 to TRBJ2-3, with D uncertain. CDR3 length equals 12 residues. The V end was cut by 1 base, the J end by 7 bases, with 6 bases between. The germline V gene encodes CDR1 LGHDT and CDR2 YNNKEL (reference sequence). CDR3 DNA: TGTGCCAGCAGCCAAGGATTAAATACGCAGTATTTT. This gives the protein CASSQGLNTQYF.

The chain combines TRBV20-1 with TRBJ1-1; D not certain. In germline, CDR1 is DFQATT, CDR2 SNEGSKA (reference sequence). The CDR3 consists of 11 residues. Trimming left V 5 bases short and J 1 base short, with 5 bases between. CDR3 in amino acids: CSARQNTEAFF. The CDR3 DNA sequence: TGCAGTGCTCGCCAGAACACTGAAGCTTTCTTT.

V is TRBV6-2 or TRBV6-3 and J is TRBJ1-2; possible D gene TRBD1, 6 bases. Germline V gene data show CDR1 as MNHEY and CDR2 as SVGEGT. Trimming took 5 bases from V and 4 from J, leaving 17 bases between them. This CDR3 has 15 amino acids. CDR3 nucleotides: TGTGCCAGCAGTGCCAACAGGGTCACCCGCTATGGCTACACCTTC. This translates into CASSANRVTRYGYTF.

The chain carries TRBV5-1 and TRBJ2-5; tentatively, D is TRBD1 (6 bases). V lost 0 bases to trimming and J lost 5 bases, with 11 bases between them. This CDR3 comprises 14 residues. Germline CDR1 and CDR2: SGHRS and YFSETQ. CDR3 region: CASSLDGQRETQYF. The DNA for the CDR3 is TGCGCCAGCAGCTTGGATGGACAGCGGGAGACCCAGTACTTC.

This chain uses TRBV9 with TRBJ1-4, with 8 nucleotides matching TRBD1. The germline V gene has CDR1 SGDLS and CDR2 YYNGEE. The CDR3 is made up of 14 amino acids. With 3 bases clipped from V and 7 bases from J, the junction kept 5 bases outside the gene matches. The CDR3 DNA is TGTGCCAGCAGCGCCTCGGGACAGGCTGAAAAACTGTTTTTT. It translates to CASSASGQAEKLFF. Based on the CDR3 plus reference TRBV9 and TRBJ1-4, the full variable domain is DSGVTQTPKHLITATGQRVTLRCSPRSGDLSVYWYQQSLDQGLQFLIQYYNGEERAKGNILERFSAQQFPDLHSELNLSSLELGDSALYFCASSASGQAEKLFFGSGTQLSVL.

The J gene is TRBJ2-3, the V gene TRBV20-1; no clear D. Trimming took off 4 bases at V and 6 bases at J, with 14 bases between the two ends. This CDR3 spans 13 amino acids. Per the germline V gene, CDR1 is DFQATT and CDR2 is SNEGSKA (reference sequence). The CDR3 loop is CSAIDTTADTQYF. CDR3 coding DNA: TGCAGTGCTATAGACACTACAGCGGATACGCAGTATTTT.

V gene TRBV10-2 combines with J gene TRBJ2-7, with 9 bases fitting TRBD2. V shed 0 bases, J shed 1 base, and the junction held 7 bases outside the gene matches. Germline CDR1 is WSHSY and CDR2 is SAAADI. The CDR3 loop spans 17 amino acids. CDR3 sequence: CASSESLLLAGSYEQYF. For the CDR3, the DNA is TGCGCCAGCAGTGAGTCTTTGCTGCTAGCGGGATCCTACGAGCAGTACTTC.

The CDR3 loop reads CASSHRDYQETQYF. DNA of the CDR3: TGTGCCAGCAGCCACCGGGACTACCAAGAGACCCAGTACTTC. V and J are TRBV14 and TRBJ2-5, with D possibly being TRBD2 (6 bases). This CDR3 region has 14 residues. From germline, CDR1 is SGHDN and CDR2 FVKESK. The V end lost 3 bases, the J end lost 0 bases, and 8 bases lay between the germline ends. Drawing the rest from reference TRBV14 and TRBJ2-5, the complete variable domain is EAGVTQFPSHSVIEKGQTVTLRCDPISGHDNLYWYRRVMGKEIKFLLHFVKESKQDESGMPNNRFLAERTGGTYSTLKVQPAELEDSGVYFCASSHRDYQETQYFGPGTRLLVL.

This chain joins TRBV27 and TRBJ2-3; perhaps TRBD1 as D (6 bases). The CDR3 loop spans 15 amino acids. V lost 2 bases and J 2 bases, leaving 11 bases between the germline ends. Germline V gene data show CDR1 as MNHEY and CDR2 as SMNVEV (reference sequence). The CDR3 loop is CASSLRNRDTDTQYF. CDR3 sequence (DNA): TGTGCCAGCAGTTTACGTAACAGGGACACAGATACGCAGTATTTT.

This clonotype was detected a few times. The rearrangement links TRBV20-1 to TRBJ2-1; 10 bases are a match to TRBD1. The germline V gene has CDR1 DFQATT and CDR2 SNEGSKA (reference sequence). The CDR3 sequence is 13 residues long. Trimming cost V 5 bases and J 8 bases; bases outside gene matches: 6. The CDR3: CSAWDRGTDEQFF. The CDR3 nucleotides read TGCAGTGCTTGGGACAGGGGCACGGATGAGCAGTTCTTC.

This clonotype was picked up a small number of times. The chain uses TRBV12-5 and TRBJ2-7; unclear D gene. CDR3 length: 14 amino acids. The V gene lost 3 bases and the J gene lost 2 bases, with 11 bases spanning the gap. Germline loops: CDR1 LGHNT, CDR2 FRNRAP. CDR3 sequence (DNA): TGTGCTAGTGGTTTAAGTGTCGTAACCTACGAGCAGTACTTC. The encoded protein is CASGLSVVTYEQYF.

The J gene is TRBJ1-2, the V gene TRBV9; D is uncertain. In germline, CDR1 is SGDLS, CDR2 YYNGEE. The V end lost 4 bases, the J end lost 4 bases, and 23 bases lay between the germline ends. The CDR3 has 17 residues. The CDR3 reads CASSPDLAGWLGYGYTF. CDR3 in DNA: TGTGCCAGCAGCCCCGACTTGGCGGGATGGTTGGGCTATGGCTACACCTTC.

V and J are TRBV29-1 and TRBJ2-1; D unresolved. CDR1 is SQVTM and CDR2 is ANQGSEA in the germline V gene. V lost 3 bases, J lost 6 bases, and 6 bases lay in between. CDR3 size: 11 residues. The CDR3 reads CSVESVNEQFF. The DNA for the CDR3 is TGCAGCGTTGAGTCCGTCAATGAGCAGTTCTTC.

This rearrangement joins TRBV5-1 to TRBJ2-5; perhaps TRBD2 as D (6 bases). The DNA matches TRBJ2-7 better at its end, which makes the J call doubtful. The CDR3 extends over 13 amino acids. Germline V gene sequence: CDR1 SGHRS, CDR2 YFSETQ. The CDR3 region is CASRAGTQYEQYF. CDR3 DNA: TGCGCCAGCAGGGCCGGGACTCAGTACGAGCAGTACTTC.

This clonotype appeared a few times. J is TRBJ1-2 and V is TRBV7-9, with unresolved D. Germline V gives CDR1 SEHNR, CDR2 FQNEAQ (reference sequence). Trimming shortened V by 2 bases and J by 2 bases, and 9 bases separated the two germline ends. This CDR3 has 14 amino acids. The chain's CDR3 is CASSLNSPNYGYTF. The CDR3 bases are TGTGCCAGCAGCTTAAATTCGCCGAACTATGGCTACACCTTC.

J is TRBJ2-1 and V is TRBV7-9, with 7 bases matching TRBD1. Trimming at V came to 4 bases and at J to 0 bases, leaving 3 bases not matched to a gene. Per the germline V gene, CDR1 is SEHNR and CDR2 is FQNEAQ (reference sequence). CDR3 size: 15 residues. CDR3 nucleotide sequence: TGTGCCAGCAGCTCCGACAGGGACTCCTACAATGAGCAGTTCTTC. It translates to CASSSDRDSYNEQFF.

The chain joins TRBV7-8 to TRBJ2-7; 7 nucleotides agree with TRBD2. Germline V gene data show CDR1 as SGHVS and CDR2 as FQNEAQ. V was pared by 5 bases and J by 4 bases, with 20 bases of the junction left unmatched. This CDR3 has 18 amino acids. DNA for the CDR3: TGTGCCAGCAGCCACGACCGGGGGGTACAGGCATCTCGATACGAGCAGTACTTC. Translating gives CASSHDRGVQASRYEQYF.

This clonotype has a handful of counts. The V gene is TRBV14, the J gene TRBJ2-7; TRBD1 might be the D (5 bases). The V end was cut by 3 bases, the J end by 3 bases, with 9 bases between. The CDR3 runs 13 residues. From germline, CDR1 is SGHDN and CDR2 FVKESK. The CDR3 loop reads CASSHRDSYEQYF. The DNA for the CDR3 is TGTGCCAGCAGCCACAGGGATAGCTACGAGCAGTACTTC.

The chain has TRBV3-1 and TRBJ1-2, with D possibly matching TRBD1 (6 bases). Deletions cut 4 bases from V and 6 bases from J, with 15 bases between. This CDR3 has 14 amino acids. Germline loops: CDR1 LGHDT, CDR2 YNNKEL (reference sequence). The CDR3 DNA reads TGTGCCAGCAGCCGTCTCGGTGGGGGCGATGGCTACACCTTC. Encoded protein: CASSRLGGGDGYTF. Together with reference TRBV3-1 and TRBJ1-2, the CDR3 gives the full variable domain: DTAVSQTPKYLVTQMGNDKSIKCEQNLGHDTMYWYKQDSKKFLKIMFSYNNKELIINETVPNRFSPKSPDKAHLNLHINSLELGDSAVYFCASSRLGGGDGYTFGSGTRLTVV.

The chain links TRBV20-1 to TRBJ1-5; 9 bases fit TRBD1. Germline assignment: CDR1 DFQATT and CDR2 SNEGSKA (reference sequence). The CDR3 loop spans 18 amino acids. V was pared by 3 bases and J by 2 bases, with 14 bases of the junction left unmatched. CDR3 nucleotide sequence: TGCAGTGCTAGTAGGACAGGGGTGGGGCTGGTTGGCAATCAGCCCCAGCATTTT. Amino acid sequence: CSASRTGVGLVGNQPQHF.

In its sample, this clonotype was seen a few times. CDR3 sequence (DNA): TGCGCCAGCAGCTTGGTACTAGCGGGAGGTTCATACAATGAGCAGTTCTTC. Encoded protein: CASSLVLAGGSYNEQFF. The chain employs TRBV5-1 and TRBJ2-1, with 12 bases matching TRBD2. With 0 bases clipped from V and 4 bases from J, the junction kept 5 bases outside the gene matches. Germline V gives CDR1 SGHRS, CDR2 YFSETQ. The CDR3 runs to 17 residues.

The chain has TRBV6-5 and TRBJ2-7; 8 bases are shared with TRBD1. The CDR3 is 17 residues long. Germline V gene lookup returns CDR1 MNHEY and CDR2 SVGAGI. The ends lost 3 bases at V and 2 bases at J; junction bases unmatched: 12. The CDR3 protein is CASSYQGAIGYTYEQYF. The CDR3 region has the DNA TGTGCCAGCAGTTATCAGGGGGCGATTGGATATACCTACGAGCAGTACTTC.

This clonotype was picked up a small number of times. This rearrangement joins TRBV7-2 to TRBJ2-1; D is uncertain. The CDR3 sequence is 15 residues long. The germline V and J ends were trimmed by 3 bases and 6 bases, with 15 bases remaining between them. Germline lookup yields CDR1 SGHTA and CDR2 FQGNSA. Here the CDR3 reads CASSFLGIEFNEQFF. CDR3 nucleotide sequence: TGTGCCAGCAGCTTTCTAGGCATAGAGTTCAATGAGCAGTTCTTC.